Listed below are T cell receptor beta chains from one sample, sequenced in a study of T cell changes during pregnancy in multiple sclerosis. The repertoire was sequenced with immunoSEQ multiplex PCR; TCRdb's copy has only in-frame clones and lacks some. The sample records around 80,000 clones, 92% being singletons. The specimen comprised peripheral blood, sampled before pregnancy. Every receptor here comes from a female donor with multiple sclerosis, enrolled in a pregnancy study. Each CDR3 is given with its conserved first and last residue. D genes are given only for firm matches. Clone size is stated in some rows and not others, as once, few, many or a class when expanded.

J gene: TRBJ2-3
CDR3 length: 16
D gene: NA
clone size: NA
V gene: TRBV11-3
CDR3 protein: CASSLQSAGSTDTQYF
CDR3 DNA: TGTGCCAGCAGCCTGCAGAGCGCGGGGAGCACAGATACGCAGTATTTT

J gene: TRBJ1-6
CDR3 length: 16
D gene: TRBD1
clone size: NA
V gene: TRBV18
CDR3 protein: CASSTSGTGLNSPLHF
CDR3 DNA: TGTGCCAGCTCAACCTCCGGGACAGGCCTAAATTCACCCCTCCACTTT

J gene: TRBJ1-2
CDR3 length: 11
D gene: NA
clone size: NA
V gene: TRBV29-1
CDR3 protein: CSVGRRAGYTF
CDR3 DNA: TGCAGCGTCGGACGGCGGGCAGGCTACACCTTC

J gene: TRBJ1-5
CDR3 length: 14
D gene: NA
clone size: NA
V gene: TRBV19
CDR3 protein: CASSVGGDNQPQHF
CDR3 DNA: TGTGCCAGTAGTGTGGGGGGGGACAATCAGCCCCAGCATTTT

J gene: TRBJ2-3
CDR3 length: 16
D gene: TRBD2
clone size: NA
V gene: TRBV7-3
CDR3 protein: CASSPGTSAYTDTQYF
CDR3 DNA: TGTGCCAGCAGCCCCGGGACTAGCGCGTACACAGATACGCAGTATTTT

J gene: TRBJ1-2
CDR3 length: 13
D gene: NA
clone size: NA
V gene: TRBV5-1
CDR3 protein: CASSLQTVDGYTF
CDR3 DNA: TGCGCCAGCAGCTTACAGACAGTTGATGGCTACACCTTC

J gene: TRBJ2-7
CDR3 length: 13
D gene: TRBD1
clone size: NA
V gene: TRBV25-1
CDR3 protein: CASAGTGTYEQYF
CDR3 DNA: TGTGCCAGCGCCGGGACAGGGACCTACGAGCAGTACTTC

J gene: TRBJ2-3
CDR3 length: 13
D gene: TRBD1
clone size: NA
V gene: TRBV29-1
CDR3 protein: CSVWDRHTDTQYF
CDR3 DNA: TGCAGCGTCTGGGACAGGCACACAGATACGCAGTATTTT

J gene: TRBJ1-1
CDR3 length: 15
D gene: NA
clone size: NA
V gene: TRBV4-2
CDR3 protein: CASSQEHTGNTEAFF
CDR3 DNA: TGTGCCAGCAGCCAAGAACATACAGGGAACACTGAAGCTTTCTTT

J gene: TRBJ1-1
CDR3 length: 16
D gene: NA
clone size: NA
V gene: TRBV21-1
CDR3 protein: CASSNNRGIENTEAFF
CDR3 DNA: TGTGCCAGCAGCAACAACAGGGGAATTGAGAACACTGAAGCTTTCTTT

J gene: TRBJ2-1
CDR3 length: 15
D gene: NA
clone size: NA
V gene: TRBV5-6
CDR3 protein: CASSWELGSYNEQFF
CDR3 DNA: TGTGCCAGCAGCTGGGAGTTGGGCTCCTACAATGAGCAGTTCTTC

J gene: TRBJ2-7
CDR3 length: 16
D gene: NA
clone size: NA
V gene: TRBV10-2
CDR3 protein: CASPSAEGVTSYEQYF
CDR3 DNA: TGCGCCAGCCCGAGCGCAGAGGGGGTAACCTCCTACGAGCAGTACTTC

J gene: TRBJ2-3
CDR3 length: 14
D gene: NA
clone size: once
V gene: TRBV7-2
CDR3 protein: CASSLVLGTDTQYF
CDR3 DNA: TGTGCCAGCAGCTTAGTGCTAGGCACAGATACGCAGTATTTT

J gene: TRBJ2-1
CDR3 length: 13
D gene: NA
clone size: NA
V gene: TRBV19
CDR3 protein: CASSDDSYNEQFF
CDR3 DNA: TGTGCCAGTAGTGACGACAGCTACAATGAGCAGTTCTTC

J gene: TRBJ2-3
CDR3 length: 17
D gene: NA
clone size: NA
V gene: TRBV7-9
CDR3 protein: CASSLGSIAPTVDTQYF
CDR3 DNA: TGTGCCAGCAGCTTAGGAAGCATAGCGCCTACAGTGGATACGCAGTATTTT

J gene: TRBJ2-1
CDR3 length: 16
D gene: TRBD2
clone size: NA
V gene: TRBV27
CDR3 protein: CASSILAGGPVDEQFF
CDR3 DNA: TGTGCCAGCAGTATTTTAGCGGGGGGGCCGGTGGATGAGCAGTTCTTC